This T cell receptor beta chain derives from a study of shared clonotypes between healthy human individuals. Turning to the study itself: A couple of female and three male donors aged 18 to 49 were enrolled. Whole-study results and caveats: Tissues were not sampled, only blood, and their repertoires likely differ.

This clone was picked up a small number of times. Its matching antigen is unknown. Assay: immunoSEQ multiplex PCR; the TCRdb copy retains only in-frame clones and omits some. The repertoire includes 2 million to 3 million clones, 80% to 95% of them detected once, and roughly 0.36% sits in the top ten. Trimming at V came to 3 bases and at J to 5 bases, leaving 0 bases not matched to a gene. The CDR3 sequence is 13 residues long. CDR1 is PRHDT and CDR2 is FYEKMQ in the germline V gene (reference sequence). The chain joins TRBV13 to TRBJ2-1, with TRBD1 identical over 8 bases. This receptor was identified in a man younger than 35 in good health. Some clones in this sample may be carry-over from other donors' samples. The source material was naive CD4+ T cells from PBMCs. Sample subset: CD45RA+ positively selected. CDR3 bases: TGTGCCAGCAGCTTGGGACAGGACAATGAGCAGTTCTTC. Amino acid sequence: CASSLGQDNEQFF.